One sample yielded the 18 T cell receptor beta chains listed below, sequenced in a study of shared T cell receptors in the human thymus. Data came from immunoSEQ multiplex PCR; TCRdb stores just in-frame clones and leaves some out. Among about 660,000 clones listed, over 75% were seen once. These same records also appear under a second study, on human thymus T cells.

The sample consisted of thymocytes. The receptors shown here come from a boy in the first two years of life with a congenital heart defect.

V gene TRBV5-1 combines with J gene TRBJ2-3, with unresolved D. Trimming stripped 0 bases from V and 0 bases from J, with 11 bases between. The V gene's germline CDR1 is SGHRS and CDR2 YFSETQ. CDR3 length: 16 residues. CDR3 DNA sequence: TGCGCCAGCAGCTTGGGGCGCGGAGCTAGCACAGATACGCAGTATTTT. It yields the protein CASSLGRGASTDTQYF. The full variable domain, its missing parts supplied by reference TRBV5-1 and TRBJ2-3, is KAGVTQTPRYLIKTRGQQVTLSCSPISGHRSVSWYQQTPGQGLQFLFEYFSETQRNKGNFPGRFSGRQFSNSRSEMNVSTLELGDSALYLCASSLGRGASTDTQYFGPGTRLTVL.

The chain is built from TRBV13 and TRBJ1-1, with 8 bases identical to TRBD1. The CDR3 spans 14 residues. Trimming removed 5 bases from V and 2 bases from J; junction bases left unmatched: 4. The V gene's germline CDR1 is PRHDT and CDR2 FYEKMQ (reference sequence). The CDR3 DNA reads TGTGCCAGCAGCCCGGACAGGGAAAACACTGAAGCTTTCTTT. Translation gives CASSPDRENTEAFF.

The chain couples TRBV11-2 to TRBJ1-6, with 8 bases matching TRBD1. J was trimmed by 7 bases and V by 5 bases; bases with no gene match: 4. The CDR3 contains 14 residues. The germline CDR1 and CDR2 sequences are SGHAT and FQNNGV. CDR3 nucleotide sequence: TGTGCCAGCAGCGCGGACAGGGAAAATTCACCCCTCCACTTT. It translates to CASSADRENSPLHF.

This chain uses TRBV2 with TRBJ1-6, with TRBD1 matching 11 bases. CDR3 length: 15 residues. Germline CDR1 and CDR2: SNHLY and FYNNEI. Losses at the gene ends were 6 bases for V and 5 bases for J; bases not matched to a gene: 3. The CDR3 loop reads CASRRDRGDNSPLHF. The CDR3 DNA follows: TGTGCCAGCAGGCGGGACAGGGGGGATAATTCACCCCTCCACTTT.

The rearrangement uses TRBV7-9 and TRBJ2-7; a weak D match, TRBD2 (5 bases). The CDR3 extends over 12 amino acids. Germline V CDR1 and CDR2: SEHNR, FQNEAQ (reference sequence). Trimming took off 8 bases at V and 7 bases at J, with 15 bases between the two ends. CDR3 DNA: TGTGCCAGCGATCACATCCCGGGGGAGCAGTACTTC. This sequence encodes CASDHIPGEQYF. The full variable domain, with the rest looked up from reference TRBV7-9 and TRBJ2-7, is DTGVSQNPRHKITKRGQNVTFRCDPISEHNRLYWYRQTLGQGPEFLTYFQNEAQLEKSRLLSDRFSAERPKGSFSTLEIQRTEQGDSAMYLCASDHIPGEQYFGPGTRLTVT.

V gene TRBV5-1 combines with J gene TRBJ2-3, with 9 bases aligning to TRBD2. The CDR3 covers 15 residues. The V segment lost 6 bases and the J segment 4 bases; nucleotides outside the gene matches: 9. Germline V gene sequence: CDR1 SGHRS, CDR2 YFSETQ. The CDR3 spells CASTTEREAPDTQYF. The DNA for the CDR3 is TGCGCCAGCACCACGGAGCGGGAGGCGCCAGATACGCAGTATTTT.

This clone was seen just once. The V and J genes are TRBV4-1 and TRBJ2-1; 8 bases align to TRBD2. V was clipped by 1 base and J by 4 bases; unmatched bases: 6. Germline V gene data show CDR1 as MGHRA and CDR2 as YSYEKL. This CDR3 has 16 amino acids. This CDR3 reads CASSQGESGGYNEQFF. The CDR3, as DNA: TGCGCCAGCAGCCAAGGGGAGAGCGGGGGTTACAATGAGCAGTTCTTC.

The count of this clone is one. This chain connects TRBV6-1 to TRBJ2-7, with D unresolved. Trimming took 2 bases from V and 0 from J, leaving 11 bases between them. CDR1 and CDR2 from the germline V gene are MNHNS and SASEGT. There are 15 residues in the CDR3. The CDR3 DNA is TGTGCCAGCAGTGAATATCCTGGCAGCTCCTACGAGCAGTACTTC. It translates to CASSEYPGSSYEQYF.

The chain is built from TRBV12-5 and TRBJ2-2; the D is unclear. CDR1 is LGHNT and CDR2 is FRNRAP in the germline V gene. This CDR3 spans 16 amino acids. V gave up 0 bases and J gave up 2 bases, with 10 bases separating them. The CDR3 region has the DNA TGTGCTAGTGGTTTGGTACGACACCTTAACACCGGGGAGCTGTTTTTT. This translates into CASGLVRHLNTGELFF.

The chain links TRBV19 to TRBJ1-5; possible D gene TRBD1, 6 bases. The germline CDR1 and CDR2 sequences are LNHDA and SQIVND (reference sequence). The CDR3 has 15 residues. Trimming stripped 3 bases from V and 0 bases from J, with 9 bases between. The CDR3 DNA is TGTGCCAGTAGTATGGGACACAATAGCAATCAGCCCCAGCATTTT. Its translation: CASSMGHNSNQPQHF.

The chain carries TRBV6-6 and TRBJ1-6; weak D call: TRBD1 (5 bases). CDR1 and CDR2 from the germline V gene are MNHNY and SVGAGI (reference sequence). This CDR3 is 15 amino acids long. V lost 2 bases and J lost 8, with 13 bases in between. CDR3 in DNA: TGTGCCAGCAGTTACGCCGGAGACAGAGATTCACCCCTCCACTTT. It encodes CASSYAGDRDSPLHF.

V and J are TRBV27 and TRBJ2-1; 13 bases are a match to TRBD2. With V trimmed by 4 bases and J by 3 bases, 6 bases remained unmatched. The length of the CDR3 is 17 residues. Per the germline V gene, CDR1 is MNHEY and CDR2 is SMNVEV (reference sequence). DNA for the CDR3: TGTGCCAGCAGTTCTAGGACTAGCGGGAGTATCTACAATGAGCAGTTCTTC. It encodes CASSSRTSGSIYNEQFF.

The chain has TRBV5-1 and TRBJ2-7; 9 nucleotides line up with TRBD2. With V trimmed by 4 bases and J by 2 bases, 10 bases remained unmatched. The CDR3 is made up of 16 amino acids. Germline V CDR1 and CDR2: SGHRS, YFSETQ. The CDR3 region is CASSPPPSGTTYEQYF. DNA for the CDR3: TGCGCCAGCAGCCCTCCACCTAGCGGGACGACCTACGAGCAGTACTTC.

The CDR3 sequence: CASSILLQGIAEAFF. The CDR3 DNA is TGTGCCAGTAGTATCTTATTACAGGGTATAGCTGAAGCTTTCTTT. J is TRBJ1-1 and V is TRBV19; TRBD1 might be the D (6 bases). V shed 3 bases and J shed 6 bases, with 17 bases lying between them. The CDR3 is made up of 15 amino acids. CDR1 and CDR2 (germline): LNHDA, SQIVND (reference sequence).

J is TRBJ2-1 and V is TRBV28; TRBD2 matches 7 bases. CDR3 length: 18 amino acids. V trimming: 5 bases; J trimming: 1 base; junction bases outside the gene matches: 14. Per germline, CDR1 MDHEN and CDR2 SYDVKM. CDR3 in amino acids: CASSRFIGGGRSYNEQFF. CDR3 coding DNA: TGTGCCAGCAGTCGATTTATTGGAGGCGGGAGATCCTACAATGAGCAGTTCTTC.

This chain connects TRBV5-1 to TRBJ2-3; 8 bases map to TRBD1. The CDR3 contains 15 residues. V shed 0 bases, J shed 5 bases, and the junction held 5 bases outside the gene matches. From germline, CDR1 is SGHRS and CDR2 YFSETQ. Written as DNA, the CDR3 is TGCGCCAGCAGCTTGGCTCGGACAGGGTTAGATACGCAGTATTTT. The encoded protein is CASSLARTGLDTQYF.

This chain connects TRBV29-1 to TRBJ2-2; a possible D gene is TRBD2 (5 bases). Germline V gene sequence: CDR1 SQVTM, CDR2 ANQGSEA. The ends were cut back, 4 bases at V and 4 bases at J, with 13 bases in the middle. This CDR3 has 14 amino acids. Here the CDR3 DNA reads TGCAGCGTTGCTGCCCCTAGCATCACCGGGGAGCTGTTTTTT. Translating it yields CSVAAPSITGELFF.

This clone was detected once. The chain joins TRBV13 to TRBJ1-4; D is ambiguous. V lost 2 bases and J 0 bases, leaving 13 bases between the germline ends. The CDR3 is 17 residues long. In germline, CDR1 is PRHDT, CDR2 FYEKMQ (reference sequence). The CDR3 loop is CASSLRVRRATNEKLFF. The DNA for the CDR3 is TGTGCCAGCAGCTTAAGAGTTAGGAGGGCAACTAATGAAAAACTGTTTTTT.